This T cell receptor beta chain was retrieved from a study of T cell clonality in common variable immunodeficiency. Overall study findings and caveats: Compared with healthy controls, CVID subjects showed increased TCRbeta clonality, mostly in about a third. Reportedly, TCR beta sequences from common variable immunodeficiency showed fewer deletions and N-nucleotide insertions. Compared with controls, CVID subjects had fewer shared TCRbeta clones. T cell subpopulation sequencing would be needed to explain CVID clonality.

This clone has at least ten counts. The antigen remains undetermined. Clones were read by immunoSEQ multiplex PCR, and TCRdb kept only the in-frame ones, dropping some. The sample is made up of 40,000 to 45,000 clones, none counted only once. The sequence came from a person aged 18 to 70 in good health. Sequenced material: peripheral blood mononuclear cells.

The CDR3 loop reads CASSSGLAYRSYNEQFF. The DNA read from the CDR3 is TGCGCCAGCAGCAGCGGACTAGCGTATAGGTCCTACAATGAG. The rearrangement links TRBV5-1 to TRBJ2-1; 9 positions agree with TRBD2. The read ends 3 residues before the CDR3 terminus; that terminus is restored from the germline J gene. Germline values: CDR1 SGHRS, CDR2 YFSETQ. V dropped 4 bases and J dropped 1; count of bases not matched to a gene: 9. The CDR3 is made up of 17 amino acids.